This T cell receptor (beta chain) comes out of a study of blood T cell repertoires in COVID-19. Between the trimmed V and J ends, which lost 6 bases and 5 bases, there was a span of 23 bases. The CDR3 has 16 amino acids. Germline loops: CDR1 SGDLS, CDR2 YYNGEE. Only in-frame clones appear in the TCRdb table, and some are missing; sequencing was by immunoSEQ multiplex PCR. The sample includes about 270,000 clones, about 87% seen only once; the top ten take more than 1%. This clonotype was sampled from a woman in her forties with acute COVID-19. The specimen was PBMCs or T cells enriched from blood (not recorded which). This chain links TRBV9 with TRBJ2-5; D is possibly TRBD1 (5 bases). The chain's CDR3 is CASTPLGQSGRETQYF. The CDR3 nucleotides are TGTGCCAGCACCCCTTTGGGGCAGTCCGGCCGGGAGACCCAGTACTTC.